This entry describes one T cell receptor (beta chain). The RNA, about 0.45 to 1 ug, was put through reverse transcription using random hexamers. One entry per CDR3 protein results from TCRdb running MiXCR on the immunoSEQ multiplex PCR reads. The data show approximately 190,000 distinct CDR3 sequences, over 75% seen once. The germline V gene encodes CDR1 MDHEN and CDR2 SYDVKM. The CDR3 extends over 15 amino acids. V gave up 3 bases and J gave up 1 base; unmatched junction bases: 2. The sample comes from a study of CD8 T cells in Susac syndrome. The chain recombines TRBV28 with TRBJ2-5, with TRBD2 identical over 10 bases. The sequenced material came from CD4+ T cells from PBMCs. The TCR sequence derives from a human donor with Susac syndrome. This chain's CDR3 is CASSFSGGFQETQYF. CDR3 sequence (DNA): TGTGCCAGCAGTTTTAGCGGGGGGTTCCAAGAGACCCAGTACTTC.